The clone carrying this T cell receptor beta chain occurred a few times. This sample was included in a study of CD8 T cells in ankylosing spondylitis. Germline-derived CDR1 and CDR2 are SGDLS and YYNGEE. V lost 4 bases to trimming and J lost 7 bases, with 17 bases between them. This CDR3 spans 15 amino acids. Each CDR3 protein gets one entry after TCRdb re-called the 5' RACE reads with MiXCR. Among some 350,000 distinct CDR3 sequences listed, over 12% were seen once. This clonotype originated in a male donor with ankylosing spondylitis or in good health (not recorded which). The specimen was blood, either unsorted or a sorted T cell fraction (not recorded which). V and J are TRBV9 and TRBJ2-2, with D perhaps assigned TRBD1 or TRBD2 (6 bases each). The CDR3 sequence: CASSPRGGRGGELFF. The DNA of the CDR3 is TGTGCCAGCAGCCCCCGAGGGGGGCGGGGCGGGGAGCTGTTTTTT.